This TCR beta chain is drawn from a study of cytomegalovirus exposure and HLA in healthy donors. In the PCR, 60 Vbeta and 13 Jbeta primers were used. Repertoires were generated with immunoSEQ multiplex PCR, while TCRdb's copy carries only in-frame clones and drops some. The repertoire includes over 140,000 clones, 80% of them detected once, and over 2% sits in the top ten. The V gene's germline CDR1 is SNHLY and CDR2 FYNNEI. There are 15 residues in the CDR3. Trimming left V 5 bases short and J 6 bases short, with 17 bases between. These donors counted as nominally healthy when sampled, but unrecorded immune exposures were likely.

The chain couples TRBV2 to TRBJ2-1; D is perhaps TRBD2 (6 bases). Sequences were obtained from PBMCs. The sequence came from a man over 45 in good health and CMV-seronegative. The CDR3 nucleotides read TGTGCCAGCAGTACCGGGAGCCCAAAGGGCAATGAGCAGTTCTTC. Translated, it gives CASSTGSPKGNEQFF.